This T cell receptor beta chain derives from a study of regulatory T cells in long-lasting Graves disease. Time point meaning: newly diagnosed GD, antithyroid drugs for less than 3 months. TCR sequences were obtained from RNA taken from PBMCs. The CDR3 loop spans 12 amino acids. Between the trimmed V and J ends, which lost 8 bases and 4 bases, there was a span of 12 bases. The germline V gene has CDR1 SNHLY and CDR2 FYNNEI. The sample holds one count of this clonotype. With a much larger clone just one base away, this may be a read error. Construction of TCR beta libraries relied on iRepertoire HTBI primers and on Arm-PCR targeting CDR3 regions. TCRdb called the multiplex PCR reads again in MiXCR, with one record for every CDR3 protein. The table has 350,000 to 500,000 distinct CDR3 sequences, 12% to 15% seen once; the top ten hold around a sixth. These data were also filed under a second study, of T cells in Graves' hyperthyroidism and ophthalmopathy. As that study records: Carried out on the TCR CDR3, a first-round RT-PCR used the HTBI primer set.

The clonotype was recovered from a woman aged 45-65 years with Graves disease. The sequences come from peripheral blood mononuclear cells (PBMCs), collected at new diagnosis, from a patient treated with antithyroid drugs. The chain combines TRBV2 with TRBJ2-7; D could derive from TRBD1 or TRBD2 (5 bases each). The CDR3 here is CASSGAPYEQYF. DNA of the CDR3: TGTGCCAGCTCCGGGGCACCATACGAGCAGTACTTC.